What follows are 5 T cell receptor beta chains derived from one specimen sequenced in a study of T cell clusters in autoimmune cytopenias. Each sample's input was roughly 250 ng genomic DNA, about 38,000 genome equivalents. One tube held mixed TRB-A and TRB-B primer pools for touch-down PCR. With the multiplex PCR reads reprocessed, TCRdb shows one record per CDR3 protein and no DNA. The table for this sample gives about 2,700 distinct CDR3 sequences. This sample was shared with a second study, whose subject was T cell repertoires in aging, cancer and after chemotherapy.

The specimen was peripheral blood. All receptors come from a human donor with an autoimmune cytopenia or autoimmune hepatitis (not recorded which).

This chain links TRBV6-6 with TRBJ1-2; TCRdb selects TRBD1, and the lack of DNA leaves this call unchecked. Per the germline V gene, CDR1 is MNHNY and CDR2 is SVGAGI (reference sequence). This CDR3 contains 15 residues. CDR3 protein: CASSYGGQSHYGYTF.

By frequency, this clonotype is medium-sized. This chain connects TRBV29-1 to TRBJ1-3. Germline values: CDR1 SQVTM, CDR2 ANQGSEA. CDR3 length: 14 amino acids. This CDR3 is CSVEGGGTGNTIYF.

The chain couples TRBV5-6 to TRBJ1-6; the TCRdb D gene call, TRBD1, has no DNA to confirm it. Germline loops: CDR1 SGHDT, CDR2 YYEEEE. The CDR3 loop spans 15 amino acids. The CDR3: CASSLWDRRGSPLHF.

The chain links TRBV6-6 to TRBJ1-5; checking the TCRdb D call of TRBD1 is not possible without DNA. CDR1 is MNHNY and CDR2 is SVGAGI in the germline V gene (reference sequence). The CDR3 is made up of 16 amino acids. CDR3 region: CASSYAGTGGGQPQHF.

This clonotype shows up as medium-sized by frequency. The genes are TRBV29-1 and TRBJ2-7. Looked up from germline, CDR1 is SQVTM and CDR2 is ANQGSEA. There are 11 residues in the CDR3. The CDR3 sequence: CSVDWGYEQYF.